Each of the 23 T cell receptor beta chains below was sequenced from the same sample in a study of CD8+ T cells in alopecia areata. Extraction and reverse transcription of RNA yielded cDNA as the sequencing template. Repertoires were generated with immunoSEQ multiplex PCR, while TCRdb's copy carries only in-frame clones and drops some. Recorded here are fewer than 7,500 clones, none singletons. Combined cutaneous lymph node cells underwent sorting by CD4, CD8alpha, NKG2D, NKG2ACE and additional markers. The sequencing sample was made of CD8+ T cells sorted from a lymph node. These receptors came from a C3H/HeJ mouse with alopecia areata. This line is of MHC haplotype H2-k.

This clone has a count of ten or more. Mouse gene names and germline throughout. The read terminates 4 residues before the CDR3 end, so the remaining end is supplied by the germline J gene. The chain is built from TRBV13-1 and TRBJ2-7; 10 bases line up with TRBD1. The CDR3 has 13 amino acids. CDR1 and CDR2 from the germline V gene are NSHNY and SYGAGN. The V gene end was trimmed by 4 bases and the J gene end by 3 bases; junction bases not matched to a gene: 1. This CDR3 reads CASSRDRGYEQYF. Partial CDR3 DNA: TGTGCCAGCAGTCGGGACAGGGGCTAT.

Within the sample, this clone is medium-sized (0.01 to 0.1%). Gene names are mouse gene names. The read terminates 4 residues ahead of where the CDR3 ends, so the germline J gene completes it. The sample holds other DNA sequences that translate to the same CDR3. The chain is built from TRBV13-2 and TRBJ2-7, with 10 positions matching TRBD2. The CDR3 consists of 15 residues. Germline CDR1 is NNHNN and CDR2 is SYGAGS (reference sequence). J lost 0 bases, V lost 0 bases, and 0 bases had no gene match. The covered CDR3 bases are TGTGCCAGCGGTGATGACTGGGGGGGCTCCTAT. Residues: CASGDDWGGSY. The entire CDR3 protein reads CASGDDWGGSYEQYF.

This clone has ten or more counts. The gene symbols are mouse symbols. The read comes to an end 4 residues before the CDR3 does, leaving the germline J gene to fill in the end. The chain couples TRBV1 to TRBJ2-2, with TRBD2 matching 8 bases. CDR3 length: 16 residues. CDR1 and CDR2 from the germline V gene are NSQYPW and LRSPGD (reference sequence). V shed 0 bases, J shed 0 bases, and the junction held 0 bases outside the gene matches. The CDR3 bases that were read are TGCACCTGCAGTGCAGACTGGGGGGCAAACACCGGG. Translating gives CTCSADWGANTG. The entire CDR3 reads CTCSADWGANTGQLYF. Full variable domain (outside the CDR3, taken from reference TRBV1 and TRBJ2-2): VTLLEQNPRWRLVPRGQAVNLRCILKNSQYPWMSWYQQDLQKQLQWLFTLRSPGDKEVKSLPGADYLATRVTDTELRLQVANMSQGRTLYCTCSADWGANTGQLYFGEGSKLTVL.

This clone rates as large. Mouse germline and gene names are used. The CDR3 end is not reached by the read, which stops 3 residues before it; the germline J gene fills it in. The chain employs TRBV5 and TRBJ1-6; D is ambiguous. TRBJ1-6 is annotated as an ORF whose role is uncertain. Looked up from germline, CDR1 is LGHNA and CDR2 is YNLKQL (reference sequence). CDR3 length equals 13 residues. V lost 2 bases, J lost 3 bases, and 2 bases lay in between. CDR3 DNA, as far as it was read: TGTGCCAGCAGCCAACACTATAATTCGCCC. It is translated as CASSQHYNSP. Given in full, the CDR3 is CASSQHYNSPLYF.

Concerning this clone: The genes are named according to mouse. The CDR3 extends 4 residues past the end of the read, so its final part is completed from the germline J gene. The V gene is TRBV31, the J gene TRBJ2-5; TRBD2 matches 9 bases. Per germline, CDR1 GKSSPN and CDR2 SITVG. The CDR3 length is 14 residues. Partial CDR3 DNA: TGTGCCTGGAGTCTAGACTGGGGGAAAGAC. Translating it yields CAWSLDWGKD. The CDR3 as a whole reads CAWSLDWGKDTQYF.

By frequency in the sample, this clone is medium-sized. Gene names refer to mouse genes. Sequencing ends 4 residues short of the CDR3 end; the germline J gene provides the rest. The V and J genes are TRBV16 and TRBJ1-1, with 11 bases matching TRBD1. CDR3 size: 14 residues. The V segment lost 4 bases and the J segment 4 bases; nucleotides outside the gene matches: 2. The V gene's germline CDR1 is SGHSA and CDR2 FRNQAP. CDR3 protein: CASSSGTGGTEVFF. The covered CDR3 bases are TGTGCAAGCAGCTCCGGGACAGGGGGCACA.

Turning to this clone: The genes are named according to mouse. The sequence runs out 4 residues before the end of the CDR3; the remainder is reconstructed from the germline J gene. This chain links TRBV13-2 with TRBJ1-1, with D tentatively TRBD1 (6 bases). V was clipped by 0 bases and J by 1 base, with 7 bases between them. The germline CDR1 and CDR2 sequences are NNHNN and SYGAGS (reference sequence). The CDR3 length is 14 residues. The CDR3 sequence: CASGDEQGNTEVFF. The sequenced CDR3 bases are TGTGCCAGCGGTGATGAACAGGGGAACACA.

Note on this clone: Here the gene names and germline are mouse. Read data end 4 residues before the CDR3 end; the end is taken from the germline J gene. This rearrangement joins TRBV4 to TRBJ1-1; 8 bases align to TRBD1. Per the germline V gene, CDR1 is LGHDT and CDR2 is YNNKQL (reference sequence). J lost 3 bases, V lost 5 bases, and 5 bases had no gene match. This CDR3 has 14 amino acids. The CDR3 region is CASSHQGADTEVFF. The CDR3 DNA, read in part, is TGTGCCAGCAGCCACCAGGGGGCAGACACA.

This clone showed up many times. The gene names given are mouse names. The sequenced fragment ends 4 residues before the CDR3 boundary, so the rest is inferred from the germline J gene. This chain joins TRBV14 and TRBJ2-3; TRBD1 matches 7 bases. Looked up from germline, CDR1 is SGHDT and CDR2 is FRDEAV. The CDR3 runs 15 residues. Trimming removed 2 bases from V and 1 base from J; junction bases left unmatched: 4. The part of the CDR3 DNA that was read is TGTGCCAGCAGTTTGACAGGGCGGGGTGCAGAA. Translating it yields CASSLTGRGAE. The entire CDR3 sequence reads CASSLTGRGAETLYF.

This clone occurred many times. Gene names and germline refer to mouse. The read stops 4 residues short of the end of the CDR3; the missing end is completed from the germline J gene. The chain employs TRBV5 and TRBJ2-2; TRBD1 is a possible D gene (5 bases). Germline V gives CDR1 LGHNA, CDR2 YNLKQL (reference sequence). V lost 0 bases and J 2 bases, leaving 7 bases between the germline ends. This CDR3 has 15 residues. The CDR3 sequence is CASSQDPGNTGQLYF. The part of the CDR3 DNA that was read is TGTGCCAGCAGCCAAGATCCAGGGAACACCGGG.

This clone was observed many times. The gene symbols are mouse symbols. The sequenced CDR3 bases are TGTGCCAGCAGCCCCGACAGGACTAGTGCAGAA. It encodes CASSPDRTSAE. In full, the CDR3 is CASSPDRTSAETLYF. V gene TRBV14 combines with J gene TRBJ2-3; TRBD1 might be the D (6 bases). The read terminates 4 residues before the CDR3 end, so the remaining end is supplied by the germline J gene. V was cut by 5 bases and J by 0 bases, with 13 bases left in between. The CDR3 has 15 residues. Germline loops: CDR1 SGHDT, CDR2 FRDEAV. Using reference TRBV14 and TRBJ2-3 for the parts outside the CDR3, the full variable domain is EAGVTQSPRYAVLQEGQAVSFWCDPISGHDTLYWYQQPRDQGPQLLVYFRDEAVIDNSQLPSDRFSAVRPKGTNSTLKIQSAKQGDTATYLCASSPDRTSAETLYFGSGTRLTVL.

This clone was seen only a few times. The germline and genes are mouse ones. The read ends 4 residues shy of where the CDR3 ends; the end is completed using the germline J gene. Other DNA sequences in this specimen translate into the identical CDR3. The V call is TRBV13-2, the J call TRBJ2-3; D is undetermined. The germline gives CDR1 NNHNN, CDR2 SYGAGS (reference sequence). This CDR3 has 14 amino acids. Trimming removed 6 bases from V and 0 bases from J, with 11 bases in between. CDR3 sequence: CASEDSLSAETLYF. The sequenced CDR3 bases are TGTGCCAGCGAAGACTCGCTTAGTGCAGAA.

In this sample, this clone turned up many times. These gene names are mouse names. The read halts 4 residues ahead of the CDR3 end, with the missing end drawn from the germline J gene. The genes are TRBV12-1 and TRBJ2-1; 7 bases fit TRBD1. Per the germline V gene, CDR1 is SGHSN and CDR2 is HYEKVE. The CDR3 consists of 15 residues. Trimming removed 0 bases from V and 4 bases from J; junction bases left unmatched: 5. CDR3 protein: CASSLGGQDYAEQFF. The part of the CDR3 DNA that was read is TGTGCCAGCTCTCTCGGCGGACAGGATTATGCT. The full variable domain, rest sourced from reference TRBV12-1 and TRBJ2-1, is DSGVVQSPRHIIKEKGGRSVLTCIPISGHSNVVWYQQTLGKELKFLIQHYEKVERDKGFLPSRFSVQQFDDYHSEMNMSALELEDSAMYFCASSLGGQDYAEQFFGPGTRLTVL.

This clone occurred a few times. Here the gene names and germline are mouse. Read data end 4 residues before the CDR3 end; the end is taken from the germline J gene. The chain links TRBV19 to TRBJ2-2, with 10 bases fitting TRBD2. The CDR3 covers 15 residues. Per the germline V gene, CDR1 is FNHDT and CDR2 is SITEND (reference sequence). J gave up 0 bases and V 5 bases, and 1 base lay outside the gene matches. The sequenced part of the CDR3 DNA is TGTGCCAGCAGAGACTGGGGGGCAAACACCGGG. Residues: CASRDWGANTG. The entire CDR3 is CASRDWGANTGQLYF.

This clone was observed at least ten times. Gene names denote mouse genes. Sequencing ends 4 residues short of the CDR3 end; the germline J gene provides the rest. The chain recombines TRBV3 with TRBJ2-5; 10 bases map to TRBD2. The V segment lost 1 base and the J segment 2 bases; nucleotides outside the gene matches: 3. There are 16 residues in the CDR3. Germline loops: CDR1 SNHLY, CDR2 FYNGKV (reference sequence). The covered CDR3 bases are TGTGCCAGCAGCTTAGACTGGGGGGGAACCCAAGAC. This encodes CASSLDWGGTQD. From start to end, the CDR3 is CASSLDWGGTQDTQYF.

The sample holds many counts of this clone. Mouse gene names apply. From the germline J gene comes the end of the CDR3, since the read stops 4 residues before it. The V gene is TRBV13-3, the J gene TRBJ2-7, with 12 positions matching TRBD2. The germline V gene has CDR1 NNHDY and CDR2 SYVADS. CDR3 length: 15 residues. With V trimmed by 0 bases and J by 3 bases, 1 base remained unmatched. The CDR3 loop reads CASSDGTGGGYEQYF. The part of the CDR3 DNA that was read is TGTGCCAGCAGTGATGGGACTGGGGGGGGCTAT.

This clone came up a few times. The gene symbols are mouse symbols. The read is 4 residues too short to cover the CDR3 end, so that end is filled in from the germline J gene. This chain uses TRBV13-1 with TRBJ2-4; 11 positions agree with TRBD2. The CDR3 length is 16 residues. From germline, CDR1 is NSHNY and CDR2 SYGAGN. Trimming at V came to 0 bases and at J to 0 bases, leaving 0 bases not matched to a gene. CDR3 DNA (partial): TGTGCCAGCAGTGATGACTGGGGGGGCAGTCAAAAC. Translation: CASSDDWGGSQN. The CDR3 reads in full as CASSDDWGGSQNTLYF.

This clone appeared many times. Genes and germline are mouse. Read sequence stops 4 residues before the CDR3 end, and the germline J gene provides the missing end. This chain connects TRBV16 to TRBJ2-4, with 8 bases fitting TRBD1. This CDR3 contains 13 residues. The V gene's germline CDR1 is SGHSA and CDR2 FRNQAP. The covered CDR3 bases are TGTGCAAGCAGCACGGGACAGGAAAAC. As protein: CASSTGQEN. The full-length CDR3 reads as CASSTGQENTLYF.

Remarks on this clone: Gene names are the mouse ones. The missing CDR3 end, 4 residues past where the read stops, is filled in from the germline J gene. J is TRBJ2-3 and V is TRBV13-2; D is perhaps TRBD2 (5 bases). CDR3 size: 15 residues. Germline lookup yields CDR1 NNHNN and CDR2 SYGAGS (reference sequence). The ends were cut back, 1 base at V and 0 bases at J, with 9 bases in the middle. The CDR3 is CASGDFWTSAETLYF. CDR3 DNA, as far as it was read: TGTGCCAGCGGTGATTTCTGGACTAGTGCAGAA.

Regarding this clone: Here the gene names and germline are mouse. The read gets to within 4 residues of the CDR3 end, and the germline J gene fills in the rest. J is TRBJ2-1 and V is TRBV19, with 10 bases identical to TRBD2. Germline values: CDR1 FNHDT, CDR2 SITEND (reference sequence). With V trimmed by 0 bases and J by 4 bases, 1 base remained unmatched. This CDR3 has 15 amino acids. The CDR3 bases that were read are TGTGCCAGCAGTATAGAGGACTGGGGGTATGCT. Translating it yields CASSIEDWGYA. The entire CDR3 reads CASSIEDWGYAEQFF.

Comments on this clone: These gene names are mouse names. The CDR3 end lies 4 residues beyond the end of the read and is filled in from the germline J gene. The chain combines TRBV31 with TRBJ2-5, with 8 bases lining up with TRBD2. The CDR3 spans 15 residues. Trimming removed 0 bases from V and 2 bases from J; junction bases left unmatched: 4. CDR1 and CDR2 (germline): GKSSPN, SITVG. The sequenced CDR3 bases are TGTGCCTGGAGTCTAACGGGGGGGGCCCAAGAC. Translating gives CAWSLTGGAQD. The CDR3 in its entirety is CAWSLTGGAQDTQYF.

This clone has at least ten counts. Each gene name is a mouse one. The CDR3 is cut off 3 residues early in the read; its end comes from the germline J gene. The chain joins TRBV26 to TRBJ1-6; 7 bases are shared with TRBD1. TRBJ1-6 is an ORF, with its function uncertain. The J segment lost 5 bases and the V segment lost 8 bases, leaving 3 bases of the junction unmatched. Per germline, CDR1 KGHPV and CDR2 FQNQEV (reference sequence). This CDR3 spans 13 amino acids. CDR3 bases read: TGTGCCAGCCCAACAGGGGATAATTCGCCC. It specifies CASPTGDNSP. The whole CDR3 region reads CASPTGDNSPLYF.

This clone was counted at least ten times. Genes and germline come from the mouse. The CDR3 extends 4 residues past the end of the read, so its final part is completed from the germline J gene. This sequence joins TRBV13-1 and TRBJ2-3, with 9 bases fitting TRBD2. This CDR3 is built from 16 residues. Trimming took 4 bases from V and 0 from J; bases not matched to a gene: 6. CDR1 NSHNY and CDR2 SYGAGN come from the germline V gene. The CDR3 bases that were read are TGTGCCAGCAGTTACCACTGGGGGGCTAGTGCAGAA. It is translated as CASSYHWGASAE. From start to end, the CDR3 is CASSYHWGASAETLYF.